This TCR beta chain was retrieved from a study of CD8 T cells in Susac syndrome. RNA in amounts of about 0.5 to 1 ug was reverse transcribed with random hexamers. Amplification of TCR beta CDR3 used immunoSEQ multiplex PCR across 54 Vbeta and 13 Jbeta. Each CDR3 protein is one row after TCRdb ran MiXCR on the immunoSEQ multiplex PCR reads. This sample carries 100,000 to 150,000 distinct CDR3 sequences, around 94% of them seen once, and the ten largest clones take roughly 0.091%. Comments on this clonotype: Its antigen is currently unknown.

It was negative isolation that provided the CD8+ and CD4+ T cells, whereas TEMRA cells were enriched by FACS. Findings and limits, study-wide: TCR sequencing and HLA analysis covered a relatively small number of individuals.

The CDR3 sequence is 15 residues long. CDR1 and CDR2 (germline): ENHRY, SYGVKD. The V end was cut by 2 bases, the J end by 6 bases, with 13 bases between. This sequence originates from a human donor in good health. This sequence joins TRBV10-3 and TRBJ2-2, with D tentatively TRBD1 (6 bases). The sequencing sample was made of CD4+ T cells from PBMCs. In nucleotides, the CDR3 is TGTGCCATCAGTGAGCGCGGACAGACCCCCGGGGAGCTGTTTTTT. Its translation is CAISERGQTPGELFF.